Below, 21 T cell receptor beta chains from the same sample are listed, as sequenced in a study of chemoradiotherapy in HPV16-positive cancers. Using immunoSEQ multiplex PCR, the repertoire was profiled, and TCRdb retains in-frame clones only, with some absent. The table includes 15,000 to 20,000 clones, more than 85% detected once. The material was blood, obtained from a patient who underwent chemoradiotherapy. These TCRs come from a human donor with HPV-associated anogenital cancer.

The chain links TRBV7-9 to TRBJ2-3; D remains ambiguous. With 0 bases removed from V and 6 bases from J, the gap between germline ends came to 13 bases. CDR3 length: 15 residues. Germline-derived CDR1 and CDR2 are SEHNR and FQNEAQ (reference sequence). The CDR3 bases are TGTGCCAGCAGCTTAGCTTCGGTCTACTCCGATACGCAGTATTTT. Its translation is CASSLASVYSDTQYF.

This chain joins TRBV7-6 and TRBJ2-1; TRBD2 matches at 8 bases. The trim removed 4 bases at V and 3 bases at J, leaving 5 bases unmatched. The CDR3 loop spans 15 amino acids. The germline gives CDR1 SGHVS, CDR2 FNYEAQ. This CDR3 is CASSSKTSVYNEQFF. The CDR3, as DNA: TGTGCCAGCAGCTCAAAGACTAGCGTCTACAATGAGCAGTTCTTC.

The rearrangement joins TRBV27 to TRBJ1-1; TRBD1 aligns across 8 bases. This CDR3 is 14 amino acids long. The ends lost 6 bases at V and 4 bases at J; junction bases unmatched: 7. The germline gives CDR1 MNHEY, CDR2 SMNVEV (reference sequence). CDR3: CASSPTTGGTEAFF. Here the CDR3 DNA reads TGTGCCAGCAGCCCGACTACAGGGGGCACTGAAGCTTTCTTT.

The genes are TRBV5-1 and TRBJ2-2; D unclear. Trimming pared 0 bases from V and 3 bases from J, leaving 9 bases between. Germline V CDR1 and CDR2: SGHRS, YFSETQ. The CDR3 length is 15 residues. CDR3 sequence: CASSLATGDTGELFF. CDR3 DNA: TGCGCCAGCAGCTTGGCCACTGGGGACACCGGGGAGCTGTTTTTT.

This chain links TRBV9 with TRBJ1-2; D is unclear. Germline V lookup: CDR1 SGDLS, CDR2 YYNGEE. Trimming took off 2 bases at V and 0 bases at J, with 8 bases between the two ends. This CDR3 spans 14 amino acids. DNA of the CDR3: TGTGCCAGCAGCGTTGGGAATACTAACTATGGCTACACCTTC. It encodes CASSVGNTNYGYTF.

The chain uses TRBV4-1 and TRBJ1-2; TRBD1 might be the D (6 bases). Germline V gene sequence: CDR1 MGHRA, CDR2 YSYEKL. V lost 5 bases, J lost 6 bases, and 10 bases lay in between. This CDR3 contains 12 residues. This CDR3 reads CASSMGADGYTF. CDR3 sequence (DNA): TGCGCCAGCAGCATGGGGGCCGATGGCTACACCTTC.

The rearrangement links TRBV6-1 to TRBJ1-4, with D unresolved. From germline, CDR1 is MNHNS and CDR2 SASEGT. CDR3 length: 12 amino acids. V lost 3 bases to trimming and J lost 7 bases, with 6 bases between them. This CDR3 is CASSDQREKLFF. CDR3 sequence (DNA): TGTGCCAGCAGTGACCAGCGTGAAAAACTGTTTTTT.

For the CDR3, the DNA is TGTGCCAGTAGTACCCTGGACAGGTTCAATCAGCCCCAGCATTTT. The encoded protein is CASSTLDRFNQPQHF. This chain connects TRBV19 to TRBJ1-5; 7 positions match TRBD1. V shed 4 bases, J shed 3 bases, and the junction held 6 bases outside the gene matches. The length of the CDR3 is 15 residues. Germline V CDR1 and CDR2: LNHDA, SQIVND (reference sequence).

The gene calls are TRBV6-5 and TRBJ2-2, with 8 positions matching TRBD2. This CDR3 comprises 16 residues. The germline gives CDR1 MNHEY, CDR2 SVGAGI. With 2 bases clipped from V and 5 bases from J, the junction kept 7 bases outside the gene matches. CDR3 coding DNA: TGTGCCAGCAGTTACACAACGGGGGGGCGAACCGGGGAGCTGTTTTTT. The encoded protein is CASSYTTGGRTGELFF.

This clone was observed once. The chain recombines TRBV10-1 with TRBJ2-3; 9 nucleotides line up with TRBD1. The CDR3 has 13 amino acids. Germline CDR1 and CDR2: WNHNN and SYGVQD (reference sequence). Trimming took 6 bases from V and 10 from J; bases not matched to a gene: 8. The CDR3 bases are TGCGCCAGCAGCGGGACAGGGCAATTTCCGCAGTATTTT. This gives the protein CASSGTGQFPQYF.

V and J are TRBV27 and TRBJ2-1, with D hard to call. Germline CDR1 MNHEY, CDR2 SMNVEV (reference sequence). V dropped 3 bases and J dropped 1 base, with 10 bases sitting between them. The CDR3 is 15 residues long. The CDR3 protein is CASSFSAGSYNEQFF. The CDR3, as DNA: TGTGCCAGCAGTTTCTCGGCCGGATCCTACAATGAGCAGTTCTTC.

The chain recombines TRBV7-6 with TRBJ1-5, with D uncertain. Per the germline V gene, CDR1 is SGHVS and CDR2 is FNYEAQ. V was clipped by 1 base and J by 1 base, with 11 bases between them. The CDR3 is 16 amino acids. CDR3: CASSLGTKGSNQPQHF. The CDR3 nucleotides read TGTGCCAGCAGCTTAGGTACAAAAGGGAGCAATCAGCCCCAGCATTTT. Full variable domain (rest looked up from reference TRBV7-6 and TRBJ1-5): GAGVSQSPRYKVTKRGQDVALRCDPISGHVSLYWYRQALGQGPEFLTYFNYEAQQDKSGLPNDRFSAERPEGSISTLTIQRTEQRDSAMYRCASSLGTKGSNQPQHFGDGTRLSIL.

This clone was recorded once. The V and J genes are TRBV5-4 and TRBJ2-1; 12 bases agree with TRBD2. V dropped 2 bases and J dropped 5; count of bases not matched to a gene: 2. The germline gives CDR1 SGHNT, CDR2 YYREEE (reference sequence). This CDR3 is built from 15 residues. CDR3 coding DNA: TGTGCCAGCAGCTTACTAGCGGGGGGAAACAATGAGCAGTTCTTC. Encoded protein: CASSLLAGGNNEQFF.

On this clone: The junction and the germline gene differ at one end; a read error may be behind it. The CDR3: CASSIIRGGSGNTIYF. As DNA, the CDR3 is TGCGCCAGTAGCATCATCCGTGGAGGATCTGGAAACACCATATATTTT. The chain joins TRBV19 to TRBJ1-3; D gene unclear. CDR3 size: 16 residues. CDR1 is LNHDA, CDR2 SQIVND, per germline (reference sequence). Combining the CDR3 with reference TRBV19 and TRBJ1-3 gives the whole variable domain DGGITQSPKYLFRKEGQNVTLSCEQNLNHDAMYWYRQDPGQGLRLIYYSQIVNDFQKGDIAEGYSVSREKKESFPLTVTSAQKNPTAFYLCASSIIRGGSGNTIYFGEGSWLTVV.

The count of this clone is one. The V and J genes are TRBV5-4 and TRBJ2-3; 15 bases fit TRBD2. Germline CDR1 and CDR2: SGHNT and YYREEE (reference sequence). The CDR3 has 17 residues. Trimming cost V 4 bases and J 6 bases; bases outside gene matches: 9. The CDR3 region is CASSPRTSGGARDTQYF. The CDR3 DNA sequence: TGTGCCAGCAGCCCCCGGACTAGCGGGGGGGCCCGGGATACGCAGTATTTT.

The gene calls are TRBV27 and TRBJ2-7; D may be TRBD1 or TRBD2 (6 bases each). The length of the CDR3 is 17 residues. Germline loops: CDR1 MNHEY, CDR2 SMNVEV (reference sequence). The germline V and J ends were trimmed by 5 bases and 0 bases, with 20 bases remaining between them. CDR3 amino acids: CASSIKGGTGTSYEQYF. Written as DNA, the CDR3 is TGTGCCAGCAGTATAAAGGGGGGTACAGGGACCTCCTACGAGCAGTACTTC.

This clone came up once. A read error is likely here: a far larger clone is one base away. The genes are TRBV6-9 and TRBJ2-7, with no clear D. The V gene's germline CDR1 is MNHGY and CDR2 SVAAGI. V lost 9 bases, J lost 1 base, and 1 base lay in between. The CDR3 length is 9 residues. CDR3 sequence reads: CASSYEQYF. The CDR3 DNA is TGTGCCAGTTCCTACGAGCAGTACTTC.

V gene TRBV4-2 combines with J gene TRBJ1-3, with TRBD1 matching 7 bases. Trimming took 0 bases from V and 4 from J; bases not matched to a gene: 9. Germline loops: CDR1 LGHNA, CDR2 YNFKEQ. CDR3 size: 17 residues. The DNA for the CDR3 is TGTGCCAGCAGCCAAGATCGAGGCAGGGGGTCCGGAAACACCATATATTTT. It codes for CASSQDRGRGSGNTIYF.

This chain links TRBV15 with TRBJ2-2, with 15 bases identical to TRBD2. Per germline, CDR1 LNHNV and CDR2 YYDKDF (reference sequence). Trimming cost V 3 bases and J 2 bases; bases outside gene matches: 1. The CDR3 loop spans 17 amino acids. The CDR3 coding sequence is TGTGCCACCAGCAGGGGACTAGCGGGGGGAAACACCGGGGAGCTGTTTTTT. The encoded protein is CATSRGLAGGNTGELFF.

The V gene is TRBV9, the J gene TRBJ1-1; D is perhaps TRBD1 (5 bases). Germline V gives CDR1 SGDLS, CDR2 YYNGEE. There are 14 residues in the CDR3. The V end was cut by 3 bases, the J end by 3 bases, with 12 bases between. The CDR3 protein is CASSGPTVDTEAFF. The DNA of the CDR3 is TGTGCCAGCAGCGGACCGACAGTGGACACTGAAGCTTTCTTT.

The chain couples TRBV27 to TRBJ1-2; D gene ambiguous. V was shortened by 7 bases and J by 5 bases, with 8 bases between the two germline ends. The length of the CDR3 is 11 residues. CDR1 and CDR2 (germline): MNHEY, SMNVEV (reference sequence). The chain's CDR3 is CASKDYYGYTF. The CDR3 DNA is TGTGCCAGCAAAGACTATTATGGCTACACCTTC.